These 5 T cell receptor beta chains came from one sample sequenced in a study of T cells in Graves' hyperthyroidism and ophthalmopathy. Amplification targeted TCR beta CDR3 regions from RNA transcripts. TCR CDR3 underwent first-round RT-PCR with the HTBI primer set. TCRdb recomputed calls from the multiplex PCR reads with MiXCR, one row per CDR3 protein. The repertoire holds 650,000 to 850,000 distinct CDR3 sequences, around 20% seen once, with over 15% in the top ten. Specimen: blood. These receptor sequences come from a woman aged 50 to 60 with Graves' hyperthyroidism that later progressed to Graves' ophthalmopathy.

This clonotype showed up just a few times. The chain joins TRBV12-3 or TRBV12-4 to TRBJ2-1; TRBD2 aligns across 8 bases. The CDR3 is 16 residues long. The junction had 10 bases not matched to a gene; V was cut back by 7 bases and J by 2 bases. The CDR3 reads CASTPGGGGTYNEQFF. The CDR3 DNA is TGTGCCAGCACCCCGGGGGGCGGGGGGACCTACAATGAGCAGTTCTTC.

The chain combines TRBV6-1 with TRBJ2-5, with TRBD1 matching 8 bases. The germline gives CDR1 MNHNS, CDR2 SASEGT. J gave up 5 bases and V 5 bases, and 10 bases lay outside the gene matches. This CDR3 has 15 amino acids. The CDR3 region has the DNA TGTGCCAGCAGTAGAGCCGACAGGGGTCAGGAGACCCAGTACTTC. Its protein is CASSRADRGQETQYF.

This chain connects TRBV5-1 to TRBJ2-3, with 7 bases fitting TRBD2. This CDR3 is 17 amino acids long. The V segment lost 6 bases and the J segment 2 bases; nucleotides outside the gene matches: 15. CDR1 and CDR2 from the germline V gene are SGHRS and YFSETQ. CDR3 bases: TGCGCCAGCACGCCGGCCTTTCTAGCGGAGATCACAGATACGCAGTATTTT. It encodes CASTPAFLAEITDTQYF.

This clonotype was recorded at least ten times. CDR3 DNA: TGCGCCAGCAGCTTGGTGCGGGGGAATGAGCAGTTCTTC. Protein: CASSLVRGNEQFF. This chain links TRBV5-1 with TRBJ2-1; 7 positions match TRBD2. The CDR3 has 13 amino acids. The junction had 1 base not matched to a gene; V was cut back by 0 bases and J by 7 bases. CDR1 SGHRS and CDR2 YFSETQ come from the germline V gene.

This clonotype has a handful of counts. The V gene is TRBV5-1, the J gene TRBJ1-1, with TRBD1 as a possible D gene (5 bases). CDR1 and CDR2 (germline): SGHRS, YFSETQ. This CDR3 contains 14 residues. V lost 0 bases and J lost 3, with 9 bases in between. CDR3 DNA: TGCGCCAGCAGCTTGGCTAAGGGGTACACTGAAGCTTTCTTT. Its translation is CASSLAKGYTEAFF.